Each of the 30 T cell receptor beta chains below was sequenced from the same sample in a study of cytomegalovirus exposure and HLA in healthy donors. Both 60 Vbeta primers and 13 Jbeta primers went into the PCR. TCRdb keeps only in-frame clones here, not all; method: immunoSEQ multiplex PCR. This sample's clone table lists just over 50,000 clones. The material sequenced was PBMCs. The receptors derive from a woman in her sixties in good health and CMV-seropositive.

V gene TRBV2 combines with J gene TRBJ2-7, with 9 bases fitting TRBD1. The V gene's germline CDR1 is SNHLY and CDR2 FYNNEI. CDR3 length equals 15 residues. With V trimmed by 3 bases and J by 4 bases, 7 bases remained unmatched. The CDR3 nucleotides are TGTGCCAGCAGTGAGCGAACAGGGGGCCGGTACGAGCAGTACTTC. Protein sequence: CASSERTGGRYEQYF. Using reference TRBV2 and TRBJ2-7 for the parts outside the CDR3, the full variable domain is EPEVTQTPSHQVTQMGQEVILRCVPISNHLYFYWYRQILGQKVEFLVSFYNNEISEKSEIFDDQFSVERPDGSNFTLKIRSTKLEDSAMYFCASSERTGGRYEQYFGPGTRLTVT.

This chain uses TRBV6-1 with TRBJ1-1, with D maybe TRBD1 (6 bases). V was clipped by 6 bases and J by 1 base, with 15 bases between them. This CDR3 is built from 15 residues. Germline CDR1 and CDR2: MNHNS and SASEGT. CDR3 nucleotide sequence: TGTGCCAGCAGCAGTACGGGACACTGGAACACTGAAGCTTTCTTT. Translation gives CASSSTGHWNTEAFF.

As DNA, the CDR3 is TGTGCCAGCAGTGGCGACAGCACTGAAGCTTTCTTT. Protein product: CASSGDSTEAFF. The chain combines TRBV6-1 with TRBJ1-1, with D perhaps TRBD1 (5 bases). V dropped 4 bases and J dropped 4 bases, with 7 bases sitting between them. Germline CDR1 MNHNS, CDR2 SASEGT. The length of the CDR3 is 12 residues.

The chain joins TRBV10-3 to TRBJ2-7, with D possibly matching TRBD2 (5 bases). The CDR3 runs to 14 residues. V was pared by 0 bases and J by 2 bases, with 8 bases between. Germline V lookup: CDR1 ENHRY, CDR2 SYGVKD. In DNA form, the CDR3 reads TGTGCCATCAGTGAGTCGAGGGTTACCTACGAGCAGTACTTC. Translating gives CAISESRVTYEQYF.

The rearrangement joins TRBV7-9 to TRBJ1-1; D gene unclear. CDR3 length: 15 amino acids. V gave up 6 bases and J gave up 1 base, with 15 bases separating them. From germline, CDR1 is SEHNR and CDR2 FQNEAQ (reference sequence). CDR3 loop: CASRHSTEGNTEAFF. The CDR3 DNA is TGTGCCAGCAGACACTCGACCGAGGGGAACACTGAAGCTTTCTTT.

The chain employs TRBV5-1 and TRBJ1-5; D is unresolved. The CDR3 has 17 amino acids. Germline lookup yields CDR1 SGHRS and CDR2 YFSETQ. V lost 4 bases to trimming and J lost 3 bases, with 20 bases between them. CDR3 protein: CASSLSPDTDHNQPQHF. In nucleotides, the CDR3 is TGCGCCAGCAGCCTCTCACCTGACACGGATCACAATCAGCCCCAGCATTTT.

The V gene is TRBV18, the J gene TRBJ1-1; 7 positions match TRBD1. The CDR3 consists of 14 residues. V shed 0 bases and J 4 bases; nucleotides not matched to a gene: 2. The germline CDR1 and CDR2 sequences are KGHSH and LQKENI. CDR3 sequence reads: CASSPPSGGTEAFF. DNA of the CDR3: TGTGCCAGCTCACCACCTTCAGGGGGCACTGAAGCTTTCTTT.

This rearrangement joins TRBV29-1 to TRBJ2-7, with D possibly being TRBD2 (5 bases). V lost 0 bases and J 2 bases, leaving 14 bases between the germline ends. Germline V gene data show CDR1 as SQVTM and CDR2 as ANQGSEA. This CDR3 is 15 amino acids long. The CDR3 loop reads CSVEDRTASAYEQYF. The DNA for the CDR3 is TGCAGCGTTGAAGACAGGACTGCCAGCGCCTACGAGCAGTACTTC.

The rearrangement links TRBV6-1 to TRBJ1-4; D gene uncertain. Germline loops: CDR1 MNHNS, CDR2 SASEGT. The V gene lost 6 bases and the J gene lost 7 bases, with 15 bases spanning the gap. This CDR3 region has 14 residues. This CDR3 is CASSERGAAEKLFF. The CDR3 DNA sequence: TGTGCCAGCAGCGAGCGGGGAGCAGCTGAAAAACTGTTTTTT.

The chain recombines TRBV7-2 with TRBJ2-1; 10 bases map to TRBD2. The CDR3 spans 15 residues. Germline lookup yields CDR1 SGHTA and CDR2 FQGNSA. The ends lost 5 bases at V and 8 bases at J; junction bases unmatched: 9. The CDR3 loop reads CASSPTSGDWHEQFF. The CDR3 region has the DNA TGTGCCAGCAGCCCCACTAGCGGGGATTGGCATGAGCAGTTCTTC.

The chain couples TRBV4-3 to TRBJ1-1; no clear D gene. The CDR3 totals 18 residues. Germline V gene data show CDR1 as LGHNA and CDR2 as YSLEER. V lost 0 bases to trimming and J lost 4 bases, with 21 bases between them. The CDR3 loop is CASSQEGGLFRPGTEAFF. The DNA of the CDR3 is TGCGCCAGCAGCCAAGAGGGAGGGTTATTCCGTCCTGGCACTGAAGCTTTCTTT.

The CDR3 nucleotides read TGTGCCAGCAGTTTATACACTGAAGCTTTCTTT. This gives the protein CASSLYTEAFF. The gene calls are TRBV6-6 and TRBJ1-1; D gene uncertain. Germline assignment: CDR1 MNHNY and CDR2 SVGAGI (reference sequence). V was clipped by 4 bases and J by 3 bases, with 3 bases between them. The CDR3 spans 11 residues.

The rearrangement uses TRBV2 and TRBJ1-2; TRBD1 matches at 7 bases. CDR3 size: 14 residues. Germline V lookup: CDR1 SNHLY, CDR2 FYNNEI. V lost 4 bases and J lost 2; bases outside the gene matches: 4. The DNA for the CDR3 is TGTGCCAGCAGTGCTTTGACAGGGAACTATGGCTACACCTTC. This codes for CASSALTGNYGYTF. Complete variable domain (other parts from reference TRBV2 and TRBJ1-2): EPEVTQTPSHQVTQMGQEVILRCVPISNHLYFYWYRQILGQKVEFLVSFYNNEISEKSEIFDDQFSVERPDGSNFTLKIRSTKLEDSAMYFCASSALTGNYGYTFGSGTRLTVV.

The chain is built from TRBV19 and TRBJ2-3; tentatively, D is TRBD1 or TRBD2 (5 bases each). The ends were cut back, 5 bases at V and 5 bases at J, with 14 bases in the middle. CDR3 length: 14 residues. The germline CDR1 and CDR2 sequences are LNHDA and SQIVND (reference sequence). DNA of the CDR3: TGTGCCAGTAGTGTAGCGCTAACAGGAGATACGCAGTATTTT. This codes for CASSVALTGDTQYF. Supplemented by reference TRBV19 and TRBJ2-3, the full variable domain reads DGGITQSPKYLFRKEGQNVTLSCEQNLNHDAMYWYRQDPGQGLRLIYYSQIVNDFQKGDIAEGYSVSREKKESFPLTVTSAQKNPTAFYLCASSVALTGDTQYFGPGTRLTVL.

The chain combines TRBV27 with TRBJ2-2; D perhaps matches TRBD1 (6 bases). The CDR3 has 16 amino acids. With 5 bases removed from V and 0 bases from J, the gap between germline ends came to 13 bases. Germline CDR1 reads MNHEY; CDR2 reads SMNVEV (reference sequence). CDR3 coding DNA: TGTGCCAGCAGTCTGGGGGCAGACGCGAACACCGGGGAGCTGTTTTTT. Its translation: CASSLGADANTGELFF.

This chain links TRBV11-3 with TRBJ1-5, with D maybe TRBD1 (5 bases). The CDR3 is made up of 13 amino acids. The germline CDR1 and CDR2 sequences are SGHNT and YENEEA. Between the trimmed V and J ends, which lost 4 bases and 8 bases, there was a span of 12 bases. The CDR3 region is CASSSRVTEPQHF. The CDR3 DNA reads TGTGCCAGCAGCTCCAGGGTGACGGAGCCCCAGCATTTT.

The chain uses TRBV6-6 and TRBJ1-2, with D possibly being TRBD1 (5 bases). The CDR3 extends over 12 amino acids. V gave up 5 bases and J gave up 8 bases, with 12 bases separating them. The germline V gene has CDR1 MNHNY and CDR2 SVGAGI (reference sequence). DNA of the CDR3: TGTGCCAGCAGTGGGGGGTGGGAGGGCTACACCTTC. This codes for CASSGGWEGYTF.

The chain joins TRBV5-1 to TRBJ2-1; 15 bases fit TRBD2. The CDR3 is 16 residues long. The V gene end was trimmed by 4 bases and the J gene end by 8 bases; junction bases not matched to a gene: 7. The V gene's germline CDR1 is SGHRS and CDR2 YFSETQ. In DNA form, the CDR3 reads TGCGCCAGCAGCCCCCGGACTAGCGGGGGGGCATATGAGCAGTTCTTC. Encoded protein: CASSPRTSGGAYEQFF.

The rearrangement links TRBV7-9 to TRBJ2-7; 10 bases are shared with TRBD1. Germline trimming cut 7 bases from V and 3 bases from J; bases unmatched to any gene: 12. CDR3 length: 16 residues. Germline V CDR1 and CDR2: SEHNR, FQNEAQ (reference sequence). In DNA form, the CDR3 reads TGTGCCAGCACCCTAGGACAGGGGGGAGCCGTCTACGAGCAGTACTTC. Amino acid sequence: CASTLGQGGAVYEQYF.

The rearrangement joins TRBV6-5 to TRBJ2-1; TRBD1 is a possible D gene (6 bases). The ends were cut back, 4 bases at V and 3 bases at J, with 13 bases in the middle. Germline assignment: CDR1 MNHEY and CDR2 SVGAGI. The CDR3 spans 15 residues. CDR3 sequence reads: CASSSQGFGYNEQFF. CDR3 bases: TGTGCCAGCAGTTCACAGGGTTTTGGCTACAATGAGCAGTTCTTC.

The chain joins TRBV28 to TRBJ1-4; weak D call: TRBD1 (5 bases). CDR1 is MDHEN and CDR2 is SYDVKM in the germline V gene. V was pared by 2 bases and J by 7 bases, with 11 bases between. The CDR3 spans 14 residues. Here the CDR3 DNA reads TGTGCCAGCAGTTTACAGGGTGAGGCTGAAAAACTGTTTTTT. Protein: CASSLQGEAEKLFF.

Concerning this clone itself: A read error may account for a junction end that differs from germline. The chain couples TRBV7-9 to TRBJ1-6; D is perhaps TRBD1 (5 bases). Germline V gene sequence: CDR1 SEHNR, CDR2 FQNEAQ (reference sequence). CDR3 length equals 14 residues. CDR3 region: CASSLVSDNSPLHF. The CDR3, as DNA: TGTGCCAGCAGCCTGGTGTCGGACAATTCACCCCTACACTTT.

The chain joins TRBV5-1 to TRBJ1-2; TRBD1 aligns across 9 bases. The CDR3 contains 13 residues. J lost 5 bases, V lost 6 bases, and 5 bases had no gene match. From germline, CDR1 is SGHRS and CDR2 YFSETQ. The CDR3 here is CASTPGQGYGYTF. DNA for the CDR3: TGCGCCAGCACCCCGGGACAGGGTTATGGCTACACCTTC. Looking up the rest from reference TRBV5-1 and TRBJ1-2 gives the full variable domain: KAGVTQTPRYLIKTRGQQVTLSCSPISGHRSVSWYQQTPGQGLQFLFEYFSETQRNKGNFPGRFSGRQFSNSRSEMNVSTLELGDSALYLCASTPGQGYGYTFGSGTRLTVV.

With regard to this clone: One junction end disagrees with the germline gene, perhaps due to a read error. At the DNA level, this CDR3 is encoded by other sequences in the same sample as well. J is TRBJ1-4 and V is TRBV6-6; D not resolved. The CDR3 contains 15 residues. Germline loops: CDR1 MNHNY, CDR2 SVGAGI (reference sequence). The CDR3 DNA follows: TGCGCCAGCAGTTACGGCTCCTCTAACAGTGAAAAACTGTTTTTT. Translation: CASSYGSSNSEKLFF.

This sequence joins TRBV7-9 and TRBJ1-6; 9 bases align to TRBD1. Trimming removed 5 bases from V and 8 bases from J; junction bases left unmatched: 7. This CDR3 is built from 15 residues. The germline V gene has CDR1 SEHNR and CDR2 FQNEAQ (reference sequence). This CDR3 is CASSIQTGGDSPLHF. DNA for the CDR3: TGTGCCAGCAGCATCCAGACAGGGGGGGATTCACCCCTCCACTTT. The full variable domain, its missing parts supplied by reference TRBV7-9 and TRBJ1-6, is DTGVSQNPRHKITKRGQNVTFRCDPISEHNRLYWYRQTLGQGPEFLTYFQNEAQLEKSRLLSDRFSAERPKGSFSTLEIQRTEQGDSAMYLCASSIQTGGDSPLHFGNGTRLTVT.

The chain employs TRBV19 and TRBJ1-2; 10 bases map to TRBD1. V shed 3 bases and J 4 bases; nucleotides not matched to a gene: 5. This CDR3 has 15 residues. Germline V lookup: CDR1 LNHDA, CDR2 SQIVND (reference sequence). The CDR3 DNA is TGTGCCAGTAGTATTCAGGGACAGGGGACCTATGGCTACACCTTC. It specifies CASSIQGQGTYGYTF. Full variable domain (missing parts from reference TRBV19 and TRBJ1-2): DGGITQSPKYLFRKEGQNVTLSCEQNLNHDAMYWYRQDPGQGLRLIYYSQIVNDFQKGDIAEGYSVSREKKESFPLTVTSAQKNPTAFYLCASSIQGQGTYGYTFGSGTRLTVV.

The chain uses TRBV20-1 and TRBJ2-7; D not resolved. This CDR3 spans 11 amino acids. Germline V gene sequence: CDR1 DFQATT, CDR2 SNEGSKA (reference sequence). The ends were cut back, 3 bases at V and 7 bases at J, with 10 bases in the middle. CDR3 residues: CSASLPVEQYF. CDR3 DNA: TGCAGTGCTAGTCTTCCGGTGGAGCAGTACTTC.

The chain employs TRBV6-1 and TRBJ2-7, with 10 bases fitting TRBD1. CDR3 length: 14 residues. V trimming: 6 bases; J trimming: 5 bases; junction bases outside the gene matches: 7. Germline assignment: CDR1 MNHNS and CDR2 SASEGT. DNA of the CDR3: TGTGCCAGCAGGACTGTGGACAGGGGGGACGAGCAGTACTTC. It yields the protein CASRTVDRGDEQYF.

The CDR3, as DNA: TGTGCCAGTAGTATAGATCTGACAGCTAACTATGGCTACACCTTC. It yields the protein CASSIDLTANYGYTF. The chain links TRBV19 to TRBJ1-2, with D possibly matching TRBD1 (5 bases). From germline, CDR1 is LNHDA and CDR2 SQIVND (reference sequence). The CDR3 runs to 15 residues. V shed 0 bases and J shed 0 bases, with 8 bases lying between them.

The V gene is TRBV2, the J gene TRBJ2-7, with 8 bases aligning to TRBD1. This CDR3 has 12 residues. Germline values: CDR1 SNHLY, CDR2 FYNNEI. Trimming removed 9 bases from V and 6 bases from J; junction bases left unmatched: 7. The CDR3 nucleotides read TGTGCCAGGAGCGGACAGGGTAGCGAGCAGTACTTC. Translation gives CARSGQGSEQYF.